These T cell receptor beta chains were read from a single sample in a study of T cell responses to AZD1222 COVID-19 vaccine. Sequencing was performed with immunoSEQ multiplex PCR; in TCRdb, only in-frame clones are kept and a portion is missing. The data show over 150,000 clones, roughly 90% seen once. Here the sequenced sample was peripheral blood, taken 28 days after the second AZD1222 dose. These receptors were taken from an adult who received the AZD1222 COVID-19 vaccine. Both conserved end residues are part of each CDR3. D genes are given only for firm matches. Clone sizes are given selectively: once, few, many, or a class where the clone is expanded.

size,V,D,J,CDR3,DNA
-,TRBV7-9,-,TRBJ1-1,CASSLGTEAFF,TGTGCCAGCAGCCTCGGGACTGAAGCTTTCTTT
once,TRBV3-1/TRBV3-2,TRBD1,TRBJ1-2,CASSRGTGGFYGYTF,TGTGCCAGCAGCCGTGGGACAGGGGGCTTCTATGGCTACACCTTC
-,TRBV29-1,-,TRBJ1-2,CSAESGYTF,TGCAGCGCTGAGAGTGGCTACACCTTC
once,TRBV6-1,-,TRBJ2-7,CASSEPPKGGVEQYF,TGTGCCAGCAGTGAACCACCCAAAGGGGGTGTCGAGCAGTACTTC
-,TRBV13,TRBD1,TRBJ1-2,CASSPGGGYGYTF,TGTGCCAGCAGCCCAGGGGGAGGGTATGGCTACACCTTC
-,TRBV7-2,-,TRBJ2-1,CASSLARKRQRSYNEQFF,TGTGCCAGCAGCTTAGCGCGAAAGAGGCAGAGAAGCTACAATGAGCAGTTCTTC
-,TRBV5-1,-,TRBJ2-1,CASSLLGDNEQFF,TGCGCCAGCAGCTTGTTAGGGGACAATGAGCAGTTCTTC
-,TRBV7-2,TRBD1,TRBJ2-7,CASSRHGTGDYEQYF,TGTGCCAGCAGCCGTCACGGGACAGGGGATTACGAGCAGTACTTC
-,TRBV19,-,TRBJ1-1,CASLDPGELNTEAFF,TGTGCCAGTCTAGACCCGGGAGAACTGAACACTGAAGCTTTCTTT
-,TRBV6-5,-,TRBJ1-1,CASSYTRGTEAFF,TGTGCCAGCAGTTACACCCGAGGGACTGAAGCTTTCTTT
few,TRBV5-4,-,TRBJ2-1,CASSPADTSNEQFF,TGTGCCAGCAGCCCTGCCGACACTTCCAATGAGCAGTTCTTC
-,TRBV18,TRBD1,TRBJ1-3,CASSPNRQGADGNTIYF,TGTGCCAGCTCACCGAACAGACAGGGGGCGGATGGAAACACCATATATTTT
-,TRBV29-1,-,TRBJ1-3,CSVGGQTVGNTIYF,TGCAGCGTTGGAGGTCAGACTGTCGGAAACACCATATATTTT
once,TRBV2,-,TRBJ2-1,CASIEAGEDEQFF,TGTGCCAGCATCGAGGCCGGGGAGGATGAGCAGTTCTTC
-,TRBV21-1,-,TRBJ2-5,CASSKERGGQETQYF,TGTGCCAGCAGCAAAGAGCGGGGGGGCCAAGAGACCCAGTACTTC
-,TRBV6-5,-,TRBJ1-1,CASSYAGPGASEAFF,TGTGCCAGCAGTTACGCAGGTCCGGGGGCATCTGAAGCTTTCTTT
few,TRBV7-3,-,TRBJ1-2,CASSLRDGDGYTF,TGTGCCAGCAGCTTAAGGGACGGGGATGGCTACACCTTC
-,TRBV18,-,TRBJ2-7,CASSLYSGLTGGQYF,TGTGCCAGCTCACTCTACTCCGGACTCACCGGTGGGCAGTACTTC
-,TRBV27,TRBD1,TRBJ1-3,CASRAGTEESGNTIYF,TGTGCCAGCAGGGCCGGGACAGAGGAGTCTGGAAACACCATATATTTT
-,TRBV18,TRBD1,TRBJ2-1,CASSLSGTGASNEQFF,TGTGCCAGCTCACTCTCCGGGACAGGGGCTAGTAATGAGCAGTTCTTC
-,TRBV30,-,TRBJ2-2,CAWSVFDGQKFTGELFF,TGTGCCTGGAGTGTATTCGATGGACAGAAGTTCACCGGGGAGCTGTTTTTT